This T cell receptor (beta chain) was obtained from a study of blood T cell repertoires in COVID-19. Study summary: Donors in the United States, Italy and Spain gave samples during acute or convalescent COVID-19. PBMCs, B-cell-depleted T cells, or T cells were the source of the cDNA or gDNA that made up the material.

Unmatched junction bases numbered 12, after V lost 5 bases and J lost 2 bases. The germline V gene encodes CDR1 SEHNR and CDR2 FQNEAQ (reference sequence). The CDR3 totals 17 residues. Authors' analysis steps: How many nucleated cells were present was estimated from reference gene primer amplification. Repertoires were generated with immunoSEQ multiplex PCR, while TCRdb's copy carries only in-frame clones and drops some. That table is the source of V, J and clone size, and D and trimming were worked out from the DNA. The table lists around 58,000 clones, around 90% of them singletons. This receptor was taken from a human donor with active COVID-19. The donor label of this sample is uncertain. The sample taken for sequencing was peripheral blood. The rearrangement uses TRBV7-9 and TRBJ1-2; 9 bases agree with TRBD1. The CDR3: CASSRLLGQGGNYGYTF. For the CDR3, the DNA is TGTGCCAGCAGCAGATTACTGGGACAGGGCGGAAACTATGGCTACACCTTC.